Below are 26 T cell receptor beta chains sequenced from a single sample in a study of CD8 T cells in ankylosing spondylitis. TCRdb re-derived calls from the 5' RACE reads in MiXCR, one entry per CDR3 protein. Of 190,000 or so distinct CDR3 sequences listed, roughly 13% are singletons. Sequenced input: blood, either unsorted or a sorted T cell fraction (not recorded which). The receptors derive from a male donor with ankylosing spondylitis or in good health (not recorded which).

V usage is TRBV7-8 and J usage is TRBJ2-5; D may be TRBD1 or TRBD2 (5 bases each). Germline loops: CDR1 SGHVS, CDR2 FQNEAQ. CDR3 length: 16 amino acids. V lost 7 bases and J 5 bases, leaving 23 bases between the germline ends. CDR3 sequence: CASTLTGTYLGETQYF. The CDR3 coding sequence is TGTGCCAGCACTCTTACCGGGACCTACCTGGGGGAGACCCAGTACTTC.

The chain links TRBV27 to TRBJ2-7; 8 nucleotides align to TRBD2. This CDR3 contains 13 residues. CDR1 is MNHEY, CDR2 SMNVEV, per germline (reference sequence). The V and J ends lost 6 bases and 6 bases, in that order; junction bases with no gene match: 7. The chain's CDR3 is CASSPGSGGEQYF. The CDR3 coding sequence is TGTGCCAGCAGCCCGGGAAGCGGGGGCGAGCAGTACTTC.

This clonotype was seen only a few times. The chain combines TRBV28 with TRBJ2-7, with TRBD2 matching over 8 bases. This CDR3 contains 15 residues. J was trimmed by 6 bases and V by 3 bases; bases with no gene match: 10. The germline V gene has CDR1 MDHEN and CDR2 SYDVKM. CDR3: CASSLLKRGSSEQYF. DNA for the CDR3: TGTGCCAGCAGTTTGTTGAAGCGGGGGTCTTCCGAGCAGTACTTC.

This chain connects TRBV6-5 to TRBJ2-4; 14 bases agree with TRBD2. The CDR3 sequence is 18 residues long. Germline CDR1 MNHEY, CDR2 SVGAGI. After removal of 0 bases from V and 5 bases from J, the junction contained 6 bases not matched to a gene. CDR3 in amino acids: CASSYSPGLAGAQNIQYF. DNA for the CDR3: TGTGCCAGCAGTTACTCCCCGGGACTAGCGGGAGCGCAAAACATTCAGTACTTC.

This clonotype has only a few counts. This sequence joins TRBV5-5 and TRBJ1-1, with D perhaps matching TRBD1 (6 bases). V lost 7 bases and J lost 0, with 10 bases in between. Looked up from germline, CDR1 is SGHKS and CDR2 is YYEKEE (reference sequence). There are 13 residues in the CDR3. The CDR3: CASRNRVNTEAFF. CDR3 DNA sequence: TGTGCCAGCCGGAACAGGGTGAACACTGAAGCTTTCTTT.

This clonotype was seen only a few times. V and J are TRBV12-3 or TRBV12-4 and TRBJ2-2, with D uncertain. Deletions cut 2 bases from V and 4 bases from J, with 11 bases between. This CDR3 has 15 amino acids. The CDR3 DNA sequence: TGTGCCAGCAGTTTAATTCCAACACGCACCGGGGAGCTGTTTTTT. Its protein product is CASSLIPTRTGELFF.

The chain carries TRBV3-1 and TRBJ2-2; D uncertain. The V end was cut by 1 base, the J end by 0 bases, with 3 bases between. The CDR3 is 14 amino acids. Germline V gene sequence: CDR1 LGHDT, CDR2 YNNKEL (reference sequence). CDR3 sequence: CASSQVPNTGELFF. CDR3 in DNA: TGTGCCAGCAGCCAAGTTCCGAACACCGGGGAGCTGTTTTTT.

This rearrangement joins TRBV30 to TRBJ2-1, with 7 bases fitting TRBD2. V shed 1 base and J 5 bases; nucleotides not matched to a gene: 8. Looked up from germline, CDR1 is GTSNPN and CDR2 is SVGIG (reference sequence). The CDR3 runs 15 residues. CDR3 sequence reads: CAWSEGGASDNEQFF. In DNA form, the CDR3 reads TGTGCCTGGAGTGAGGGAGGGGCCTCTGACAATGAGCAGTTCTTC.

This clonotype appeared a few times. The rearrangement links TRBV4-1 to TRBJ1-2; 9 nucleotides line up with TRBD1. The CDR3 is made up of 16 amino acids. Germline values: CDR1 MGHRA, CDR2 YSYEKL. Germline trimming cut 1 base from V and 8 bases from J; bases unmatched to any gene: 11. The CDR3 coding sequence is TGCGCCAGCAGCCAAGTTATGACAGGGGGTAACCTCGGCTACACCTTC. Its translation is CASSQVMTGGNLGYTF.

This sequence joins TRBV29-1 and TRBJ2-3, with 10 bases that match TRBD2. The CDR3 has 16 residues. J lost 3 bases, V lost 0 bases, and 6 bases had no gene match. Germline assignment: CDR1 SQVTM and CDR2 ANQGSEA. CDR3 in DNA: TGCAGCGTTGAAGATCTAGCGGGAGCATGGACAGATACGCAGTATTTT. Protein sequence: CSVEDLAGAWTDTQYF.

This clonotype was seen at least ten times. The chain recombines TRBV15 with TRBJ2-2, with D maybe TRBD2 (6 bases). V lost 2 bases and J 6 bases, leaving 10 bases between the germline ends. This CDR3 is 14 amino acids long. Germline lookup yields CDR1 LNHNV and CDR2 YYDKDF (reference sequence). CDR3 sequence: CATSRPGEAGELFF. Written as DNA, the CDR3 is TGTGCCACCAGCAGACCCGGGGAGGCCGGGGAGCTGTTTTTT.

This clonotype has just a few counts. The genes are TRBV5-6 and TRBJ2-1, with D uncertain. Trimming left V 4 bases short and J 9 bases short, with 23 bases between. CDR3 size: 16 residues. Per the germline V gene, CDR1 is SGHDT and CDR2 is YYEEEE. For the CDR3, the DNA is TGTGCCAGCAGCCCACTTGGTGTGTTGGGGTCGGGTGAGCAGTTCTTC. Its translation is CASSPLGVLGSGEQFF.

This clonotype was seen a handful of times. The rearrangement uses TRBV4-2 and TRBJ2-2; no clear D gene. Trimming removed 5 bases from V and 5 bases from J, with 6 bases in between. The CDR3 runs 12 residues. Germline CDR1 and CDR2: LGHNA and YNFKEQ. CDR3 bases: TGTGCCAGCAGCACCCGGACCGGGGAGCTGTTTTTT. Translating it yields CASSTRTGELFF.

This rearrangement joins TRBV11-1 to TRBJ2-6; TRBD1 matches at 8 bases. V dropped 5 bases and J dropped 0; count of bases not matched to a gene: 15. Germline CDR1 and CDR2: SGHAT and FQDESV (reference sequence). The CDR3 is made up of 20 amino acids. CDR3 in amino acids: CASSDLSWDRSNSGANVLTF. In DNA form, the CDR3 reads TGTGCCAGCAGCGACTTAAGCTGGGACAGGTCTAACTCTGGGGCCAACGTCCTGACTTTC.

The chain carries TRBV12-5 and TRBJ1-1; no definite D call. Trimming removed 2 bases from V and 7 bases from J, with 11 bases in between. CDR1 and CDR2 (germline): LGHNT, FRNRAP. The CDR3 is 13 residues long. CDR3 sequence: CASGLLAGYEAFF. CDR3 nucleotides: TGTGCTAGTGGTTTGTTGGCGGGATATGAAGCTTTCTTT.

The chain joins TRBV6-1 to TRBJ2-1; no definite D call. The V end was cut by 5 bases, the J end by 5 bases, with 19 bases between. This CDR3 region has 16 residues. CDR1 MNHNS and CDR2 SASEGT come from the germline V gene. CDR3 DNA sequence: TGTGCCAGCAGTCCAAGGGAACAGCTCTTCAACAATGAGCAGTTCTTC. Amino acid sequence: CASSPREQLFNNEQFF.

This clonotype has more than one count but fewer than ten. The rearrangement links TRBV5-1 to TRBJ2-1; D is uncertain. Trimming took off 1 base at V and 3 bases at J, with 14 bases between the two ends. The CDR3 contains 16 residues. Germline V gene data show CDR1 as SGHRS and CDR2 as YFSETQ. The DNA for the CDR3 is TGCGCCAGCAGCTTGAGGGTAACGACGTACTACAATGAGCAGTTCTTC. Its protein is CASSLRVTTYYNEQFF.

This clonotype was seen more than once but under ten times. J is TRBJ2-1 and V is TRBV27, with 11 nucleotides matching TRBD1. After removal of 11 bases from V and 6 bases from J, the junction contained 15 bases not matched to a gene. The CDR3 spans 16 residues. The germline V gene has CDR1 MNHEY and CDR2 SMNVEV (reference sequence). CDR3 DNA: TGTGCCTCCTGGACAGGGGGCATGGTTCCCGTCAATGAGCAGTTCTTC. Its translation: CASWTGGMVPVNEQFF.

This clonotype turned up a few times. This chain joins TRBV12-3 or TRBV12-4 and TRBJ2-7; D not certain. V was shortened by 4 bases and J by 6 bases, with 7 bases between the two germline ends. The CDR3 consists of 11 residues. The DNA for the CDR3 is TGTGCCAGCAGTTCCGCTGTCGAGCAGTACTTC. It encodes CASSSAVEQYF.

The table lists this clonotype with a few counts. The rearrangement joins TRBV15 to TRBJ2-4; D is perhaps TRBD2 (6 bases). Germline lookup yields CDR1 LNHNV and CDR2 YYDKDF (reference sequence). Deletions cut 3 bases from V and 13 bases from J, with 13 bases between. The CDR3 length is 12 residues. In DNA, the CDR3 is TGTGCCACCAGCAGTGGCGGGACCAGACAGTACTTC. Translating it yields CATSSGGTRQYF.

In this sample, this clonotype turned up a few times. The chain carries TRBV6-1 and TRBJ2-5, with D hard to call. This CDR3 region has 11 residues. Trimming left V 8 bases short and J 7 bases short, with 11 bases between. Germline CDR1 MNHNS, CDR2 SASEGT. The CDR3 region has the DNA TGTGCCAGCCCTGGCGGCTGGACCCAGTACTTC. Protein sequence: CASPGGWTQYF.

The chain links TRBV10-2 to TRBJ2-7; 7 bases align to TRBD1. The CDR3 has 13 amino acids. Germline trimming cut 8 bases from V and 0 bases from J; bases unmatched to any gene: 4. Germline V gene sequence: CDR1 WSHSY, CDR2 SAAADI. CDR3: CASQTGDSYEQYF. For the CDR3, the DNA is TGCGCCAGCCAAACAGGGGACTCCTACGAGCAGTACTTC.

A few counts support this clonotype. The chain links TRBV11-2 to TRBJ2-5, with TRBD2 matching over 10 bases. The CDR3 length is 20 residues. Losses at the gene ends were 0 bases for V and 0 bases for J; bases not matched to a gene: 13. CDR1 is SGHAT and CDR2 is FQNNGV in the germline V gene. The CDR3 DNA reads as TGTGCCAGCAGCTTAGATCTAGGGCTAGCGGGGGTGCAAGACCAAGAGACCCAGTACTTC. This codes for CASSLDLGLAGVQDQETQYF.

The gene calls are TRBV28 and TRBJ1-1; D not certain. The CDR3 runs to 18 residues. The germline V gene encodes CDR1 MDHEN and CDR2 SYDVKM. The V end was cut by 2 bases, the J end by 0 bases, with 19 bases between. CDR3 region: CASSLRASRRTMNTEAFF. CDR3 nucleotide sequence: TGTGCCAGCAGTTTACGCGCGTCCCGGCGAACGATGAACACTGAAGCTTTCTTT.

This clonotype was recorded at least ten times. V gene TRBV27 combines with J gene TRBJ2-1; the match to TRBD1 covers 8 bases. Germline trimming cut 6 bases from V and 6 bases from J; bases unmatched to any gene: 7. This CDR3 is built from 14 residues. Germline CDR1 reads MNHEY; CDR2 reads SMNVEV (reference sequence). CDR3: CASSTPTGGNEQFF. CDR3 nucleotides: TGTGCCAGCAGCACCCCAACAGGGGGCAATGAGCAGTTCTTC.

This clonotype was observed a handful of times. The CDR3 here is CSAREGNPVHNEQFF. CDR3 nucleotides: TGCAGTGCTAGAGAGGGAAATCCGGTCCACAATGAGCAGTTCTTC. This chain joins TRBV20-1 and TRBJ2-1; D is ambiguous. The germline gives CDR1 DFQATT, CDR2 SNEGSKA (reference sequence). The germline V and J ends were trimmed by 0 bases and 5 bases, with 14 bases remaining between them. The CDR3 loop spans 15 amino acids.